A selection of T cell receptor beta chains follows, all from one sample in a study of blood T cell repertoires in COVID-19. Produced via immunoSEQ multiplex PCR; TCRdb's table is partial and in-frame only. The sample contains under 85,000 clones, roughly 89% of which appear only once. Sequencing input: peripheral blood. The receptors come from a man aged 65-85 years with active or convalescent COVID-19. CDR3s include the opening cysteine and the closing phenylalanine or tryptophan.

V gene	CDR3 protein
TRBV7-2	CASSPTSGPYEQYF
TRBV5-5	CASSLWGVPGNTIYF
TRBV5-1	CASSLASFSYNEQFF
TRBV28	CASSFGTSGSETQYF
TRBV3-1/TRBV3-2	CASRVDSLNEKLFF
TRBV5-1	CASSPTPRASNTGELFF
TRBV28	CASTDSRTLRETQYF
TRBV21-1	CASSKKEAFF
TRBV9	CASSVGLAGSSYEQYF
TRBV6-1	CASSERGGNSPLHF
TRBV7-9	CASSLGGGGNEKLFF
TRBV19	CASSSLARRSSDTQYF
TRBV29-1	CSVRQGLAGGYTF
TRBV7-8	CASSSSEAGNTIYF
TRBV29-1	CSVESGESYEQYF
TRBV15	CATSRDAPGTDTQYF
TRBV19	CASKRTVNYGYTF
TRBV25-1	CASSSLQAETDTQYF
TRBV28	CASSLYRGGGSKEQFF
TRBV4-2	CASSQEVGGMYGYTF
TRBV6-6	CASSGVGNTIYF
TRBV5-1	CASSLGLAVGTDTQYF
TRBV5-1	CASSSEGHPNSGNTIYF
TRBV2	CASVDRAPSGNTIYF
TRBV28	CASSTVNQPQHF
TRBV6-2/TRBV6-3	CASSYEGPSNQPQHF
TRBV24-1	CATLVTGGETQYF
TRBV5-1	CASSQGQPYNEQFF
TRBV28	CASSRGQGSNQPQHF
TRBV27	CASSPNYHNEQFF
TRBV5-5	CASSLVTGSRQPQHF
TRBV10-3	CAISESGGVAGIYNEQFF
TRBV7-2	CASSSRTGNEKLFF
TRBV6-2/TRBV6-3	CASSYDRGKYEQYF
TRBV29-1	CSVVPADYNEQFF
TRBV2	CASSERGIPSGNTIYF
TRBV6-5	CASSYGQGKGEKLFF
TRBV15	CATSRESPGTGSEQYF
TRBV5-1	CASSLGQGVGEQYF
TRBV2	CASSLNEKLFF
TRBV5-1	CASRPRQGANYGYTF
TRBV7-9	CASSWTSVDEQFF